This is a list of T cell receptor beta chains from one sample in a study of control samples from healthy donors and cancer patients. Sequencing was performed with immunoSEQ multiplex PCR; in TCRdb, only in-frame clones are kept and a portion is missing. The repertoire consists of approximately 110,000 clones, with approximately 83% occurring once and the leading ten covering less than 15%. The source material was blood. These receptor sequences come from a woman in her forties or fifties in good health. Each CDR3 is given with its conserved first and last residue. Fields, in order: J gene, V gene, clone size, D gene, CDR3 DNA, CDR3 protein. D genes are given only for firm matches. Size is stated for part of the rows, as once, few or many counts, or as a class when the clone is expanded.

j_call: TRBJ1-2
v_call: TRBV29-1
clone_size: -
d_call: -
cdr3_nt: TGCAGCGTTCCCATACGACAGGAGACTATGGGCTACACCTTC
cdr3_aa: CSVPIRQETMGYTF

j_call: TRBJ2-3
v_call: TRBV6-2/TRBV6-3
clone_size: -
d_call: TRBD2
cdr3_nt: TGTGCCAGCAGTTTGGCGGGAGAATCAGATACGCAGTATTTT
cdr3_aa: CASSLAGESDTQYF

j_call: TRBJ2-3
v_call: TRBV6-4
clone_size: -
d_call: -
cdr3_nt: TGTGCCAGCAGTGTCAACGGGGGCACAGATACGCAGTATTTT
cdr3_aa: CASSVNGGTDTQYF

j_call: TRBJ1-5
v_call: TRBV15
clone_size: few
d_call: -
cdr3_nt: TGTGCCACCAGCAGAGACCGGGGGGGGTCAGGGGCCCAGCATTTT
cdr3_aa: CATSRDRGGSGAQHF

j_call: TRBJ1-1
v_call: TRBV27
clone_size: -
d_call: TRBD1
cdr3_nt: TGTGCCAGCAGTTGGGGACAGAGGAACACTGAAGCTTTCTTT
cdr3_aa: CASSWGQRNTEAFF

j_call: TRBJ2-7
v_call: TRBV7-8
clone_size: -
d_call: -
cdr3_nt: TGTGCCAGCAGCTTTGCGGGATCCCCCTACGAGCAGTACTTC
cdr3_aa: CASSFAGSPYEQYF

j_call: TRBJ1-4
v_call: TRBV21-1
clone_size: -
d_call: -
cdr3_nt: TGTGCCAGCAGCCAGGGCTTTTTGGAAAAACTGTTTTTT
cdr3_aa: CASSQGFLEKLFF

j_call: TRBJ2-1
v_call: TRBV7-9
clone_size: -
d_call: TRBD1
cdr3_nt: TGTGCCAGCAGCTACGACAGGGCCAGCCAAGAGCAGTTCTTC
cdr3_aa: CASSYDRASQEQFF

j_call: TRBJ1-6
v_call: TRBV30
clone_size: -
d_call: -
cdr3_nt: TGTGCCTGGACAGAACTAAATAATTCACCCCTCCACTTT
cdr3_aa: CAWTELNNSPLHF

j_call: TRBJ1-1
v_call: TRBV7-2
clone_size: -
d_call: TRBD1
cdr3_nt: TGTGCCAGCAGCTTAGACAGGGGCAAGGGGGCTTTCTTT
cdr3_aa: CASSLDRGKGAFF

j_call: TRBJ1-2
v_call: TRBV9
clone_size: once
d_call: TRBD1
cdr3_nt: TGTGCCAGCAGCCGGACAGGGGGCTATGGCTACACCTTC
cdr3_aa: CASSRTGGYGYTF

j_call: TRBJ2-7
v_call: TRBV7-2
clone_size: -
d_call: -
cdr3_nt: TGTGCCAGCAGCTTAGATGGGGGAGTCTACGAGCAGTACTTC
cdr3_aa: CASSLDGGVYEQYF

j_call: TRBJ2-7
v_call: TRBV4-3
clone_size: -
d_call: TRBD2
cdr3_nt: TGCGCCAGCAGCCAAGTTAGGATCGGGGGGGTTTACGAGCAGTACTTC
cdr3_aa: CASSQVRIGGVYEQYF

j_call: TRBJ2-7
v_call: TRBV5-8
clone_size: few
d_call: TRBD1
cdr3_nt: TGTGCCAGCAGCTTGGGACAGGGTCGCGACGAGCAGTACTTC
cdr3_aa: CASSLGQGRDEQYF